This record concerns one TCR beta chain sequence. This CDR3 is built from 16 residues. V dropped 4 bases and J dropped 3 bases, with 18 bases sitting between them. Germline assignment: CDR1 LGHNA and CDR2 YSLEER. This entry is derived from a study of blood T cell repertoires in COVID-19. Study-wide background: Sample material is recorded as cDNA or gDNA derived from T cells, B-cell-depleted T cells, or PBMCs.

Per the authors' pipeline: Amplification of reference gene primers provided the estimated nucleated cell counts. Some clones are missing from TCRdb's copy, which holds only in-frame ones; the method was immunoSEQ multiplex PCR. D and trimming come from the DNA, and the V and J calls and clone size come from that table. The sample lists approximately 110,000 clones, about four fifths occurring once. The chain has TRBV4-3 and TRBJ2-5; TRBD1 might be the D (7 bases). The sample was peripheral blood. The clonotype originates from a woman aged 80 or over with acute or convalescent COVID-19. Here the CDR3 DNA reads TGCGCCAGCAGCCGGGGGGACAGAGGGAGCGAAGAGACCCAGTACTTC. This encodes CASSRGDRGSEETQYF.